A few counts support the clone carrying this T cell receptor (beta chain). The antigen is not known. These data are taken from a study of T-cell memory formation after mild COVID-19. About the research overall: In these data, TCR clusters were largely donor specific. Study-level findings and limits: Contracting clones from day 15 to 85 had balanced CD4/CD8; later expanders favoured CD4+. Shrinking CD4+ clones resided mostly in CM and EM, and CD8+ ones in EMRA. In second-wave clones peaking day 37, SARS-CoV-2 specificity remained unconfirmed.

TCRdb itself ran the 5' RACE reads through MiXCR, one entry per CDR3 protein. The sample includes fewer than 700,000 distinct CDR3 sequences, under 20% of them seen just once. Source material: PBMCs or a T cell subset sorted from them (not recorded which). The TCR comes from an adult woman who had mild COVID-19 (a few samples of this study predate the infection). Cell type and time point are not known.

CDR3 bases: TGTGCCAGCAGCTTGATGGGACAGGGGTCCTACGAGCAGTACTTC. Its protein product is CASSLMGQGSYEQYF. The V gene is TRBV11-3, the J gene TRBJ2-7; the match to TRBD1 covers 10 bases. The ends lost 3 bases at V and 1 base at J; junction bases unmatched: 3. The CDR3 runs to 15 residues. The germline V gene encodes CDR1 SGHNT and CDR2 YENEEA.